Reported below is one T cell receptor beta chain. What it binds is unknown. This entry is derived from a study of OX40 agonist ivuxolimab in advanced cancers. The method was immunoSEQ multiplex PCR; TCRdb's version includes in-frame clones alone and lacks a portion of them. The sample records around 60,000 clones, roughly nine tenths being singletons. Findings and caveats of the study: Low normalized T-cell clonal expansion also characterized some of the nonresponders.

Germline V CDR1 and CDR2: SGHTA, FQGNSA. Unmatched junction bases numbered 13, after V lost 2 bases and J lost 0 bases. The CDR3 loop spans 19 amino acids. V is TRBV7-2 and J is TRBJ2-3; the match to TRBD2 covers 8 bases. The receptor's source is an adult with an advanced solid tumor such as melanoma, head and neck, liver or kidney cancer. Sample: CD4+ or CD8+ T cells sorted from blood, taken in a trial of the OX40 agonist ivuxolimab. This chain's CDR3 is CASSLTERGLISSTDTQYF. In DNA, the CDR3 is TGTGCCAGCAGCTTAACGGAGCGGGGGCTCATATCTAGCACAGATACGCAGTATTTT.